This T cell receptor beta chain was identified in a study of spatial heterogeneity in lung cancer. Across the whole study: Sequences of the beta chain were consistently detected in greater numbers than alpha-chain sequences.

Study-wide results and limits: There were more appearances of ubiquitous expanded tumor TCRs in blood at resection than at follow-up.

On each TCR cDNA molecule, a unique molecular identifier was present. TCRdb reprocessed the 5' RACE reads via MiXCR and lists one record per CDR3 protein. Among about 23,000 distinct CDR3 sequences listed, about 3% were seen once. The time point: sample taken at primary tumor resection. Researchers sequenced whole RNA taken from tumor, nontumor lung or frozen PBMC without sorting. Patients with untreated early-stage non-small cell lung cancer, numbering around 72, were the donors. V shed 3 bases and J 5 bases; nucleotides not matched to a gene: 3. CDR1 is DFQATT, CDR2 SNEGSKA, per germline (reference sequence). The CDR3 is 13 amino acids. This clonotype has a count of ten or more. The antigen is undetermined.

The J gene is TRBJ1-5, the V gene TRBV20-1; 8 bases are shared with TRBD1. The material sequenced was PBMCs, taken at surgery. The receptor's source is a female donor with early-stage non-small cell lung cancer. Written as DNA, the CDR3 is TGCAGTGCTAGGGAGGACAGGGATCAGCCCCAGCATTTT. Its translation is CSAREDRDQPQHF.